These T cell receptor beta chains were read from a single sample in a study of cytomegalovirus exposure and HLA in healthy donors. Libraries were prepared by immunoSEQ multiplex PCR; TCRdb keeps only in-frame clonotypes and omits some of them. There are tens of thousands of clones in the sample; less than 85% occur only once, and under 8% lies in the top ten. Material: PBMCs. The source is a young man in good health and CMV-seropositive. Both conserved end residues are part of each CDR3. The order of the fields is D gene, J gene, V gene, clone size, CDR3 DNA, CDR3 protein. A D gene is named only where the DNA matches it firmly. Clone size appears in some rows only: once, few, many, or a class for an expanded clone.

TRBD1,TRBJ2-3,TRBV10-3,few,TGTGCCATCAGTGATCCGGGACAGGGGGCCACAGATACGCAGTATTTT,CAISDPGQGATDTQYF
.,TRBJ2-1,TRBV7-2,.,TGTGCCAGCAGCTTACAGGCGGGTGTGTTTAGCCTCAGTAATGAGCAGTTCTTC,CASSLQAGVFSLSNEQFF
.,TRBJ1-6,TRBV5-1,.,TGCGCCAGCAGCCCCTCCGGGGGAGGTAATTCACCCCTCCACTTT,CASSPSGGGNSPLHF
TRBD1,TRBJ1-5,TRBV6-4,.,TGTGCCAGCACCCCACGGCGGGACAGCAGGTTTAGCAATCAGCCCCAGCATTTT,CASTPRRDSRFSNQPQHF
TRBD1,TRBJ2-7,TRBV6-6,.,TGTGCCAGCAGTTACTGGGGACAGGGGTCTTCCTACGAGCAGTACTTC,CASSYWGQGSSYEQYF
.,TRBJ1-1,TRBV19,.,TGTGCCATCCCCAGGGGCCGCTTTGAAGCTTTCTTT,CAIPRGRFEAFF
.,TRBJ1-5,TRBV28,few,TGTGCCAGCAGCGGGACTGGTAGCAATCAGCCCCAGCATTTT,CASSGTGSNQPQHF
.,TRBJ2-1,TRBV18,.,TGTGCCAGCTCCCATGCAGGGGAATCCTACAATGAGCAGTTCTTC,CASSHAGESYNEQFF
.,TRBJ1-2,TRBV11-1,.,TGTGCCAGCAGCATTGACCAGGGAGGAGGCTACACCTTC,CASSIDQGGGYTF
TRBD1,TRBJ2-7,TRBV4-1,.,TGCGCCAGCAGCCCGGTTCATAGACAGGGACCCACCTACGAGCAGTACTTC,CASSPVHRQGPTYEQYF
.,TRBJ2-1,TRBV6-5,few,TGTGCCAGCAGTTACGTCGGAGCGGATGAGCAGTTCTTC,CASSYVGADEQFF
TRBD1,TRBJ2-2,TRBV30,.,TGTGCCTGGAGTCGATACAGGGGAGTAGGCACCGGGGAGCTGTTTTTT,CAWSRYRGVGTGELFF
TRBD1,TRBJ1-2,TRBV5-6,few,TGTGCCAGCAGCCCCGACAGGGACTATGGCTACACCTTC,CASSPDRDYGYTF
.,TRBJ2-7,TRBV7-9,.,TGTGCCAGCAGCTTAAAGGGGGAGGGGAGCTACGAGCAGTACTTC,CASSLKGEGSYEQYF
TRBD1,TRBJ1-6,TRBV7-2,.,TGTGCCAGCAGCTTGCTCCAGACAGGGGGGAATTCACCCCTCCACTTT,CASSLLQTGGNSPLHF
.,TRBJ1-1,TRBV7-9,.,TGTGCCAGCAGCTCGACAGTCATGAACACTGAAGCTTTCTTT,CASSSTVMNTEAFF